Listed here is a single T cell receptor beta chain. As yet, its antigen is unknown. This sample is drawn from a study of shared clonotypes between healthy human individuals. Study-wide results and limits: Sampling included only blood; tissue repertoires likely differ. The study's rarefaction showed incomplete sorted-subset sequencing despite large depth. Naive subsets generally had larger estimated richness than memory subsets.

Repertoires were generated with immunoSEQ multiplex PCR, while TCRdb's copy carries only in-frame clones and drops some. The sample contains some 1 million clones, 75% of which appear only once. The CDR3 runs to 14 residues. Trimming removed 4 bases from V and 5 bases from J, with 15 bases in between. Germline loops: CDR1 SGHNT, CDR2 YYREEE (reference sequence). This chain uses TRBV5-4 with TRBJ1-1; TRBD1 might be the D (5 bases). Sequences were obtained from memory CD4+ T cells sorted from blood. Subset denoted: CD45RA-negative fraction. This TCR derives from a man aged 18 to 30 in good health. CDR3: CASSPVGVDTEAFF. CDR3 coding DNA: TGTGCCAGCAGCCCAGTAGGGGTAGATACTGAAGCTTTCTTT.